The 17 T cell receptor beta chains in this list originate from one sample, sequenced in a study of T cell responses to AZD1222 COVID-19 vaccine. Sequencing used immunoSEQ multiplex PCR; TCRdb keeps in-frame clones, though not all of them. The sample shows fewer than 120,000 clones, around nine tenths of them seen only once. The material was peripheral blood, obtained 28 days after the second AZD1222 dose. The receptors originated from an adult who received the AZD1222 COVID-19 vaccine.

The V gene is TRBV5-1, the J gene TRBJ1-2; 8 bases match TRBD1. CDR1 and CDR2 (germline): SGHRS, YFSETQ. V was clipped by 5 bases and J by 6 bases; unmatched bases: 6. The CDR3 has 13 residues. CDR3: CASSPQTGDGYTF. In nucleotides, the CDR3 is TGCGCCAGCAGTCCCCAGACAGGGGATGGCTACACCTTC.

The gene calls are TRBV10-3 and TRBJ2-1, with D perhaps assigned TRBD1 or TRBD2 (5 bases each). Per germline, CDR1 ENHRY and CDR2 SYGVKD. The ends were cut back, 3 bases at V and 7 bases at J, with 16 bases in the middle. The CDR3 covers 15 residues. DNA of the CDR3: TGTGCCATCAGTGAAAAGCAGGGTTGGAGGAATGAGCAGTTCTTC. This translates into CAISEKQGWRNEQFF.

The J gene is TRBJ1-1, the V gene TRBV19; D may be TRBD1 (6 bases). Trimming shortened V by 8 bases and J by 0 bases, and 22 bases separated the two germline ends. CDR3 size: 17 residues. From germline, CDR1 is LNHDA and CDR2 SQIVND (reference sequence). The CDR3 sequence: CASHANVGTFMNTEAFF. The DNA for the CDR3 is TGTGCCAGTCACGCTAATGTAGGGACATTCATGAACACTGAAGCTTTCTTT.

The chain joins TRBV28 to TRBJ1-5, with no clear D. CDR1 is MDHEN and CDR2 is SYDVKM in the germline V gene. Trimming shortened V by 8 bases and J by 9 bases, and 17 bases separated the two germline ends. The CDR3 runs 13 residues. The chain's CDR3 is CASDLGIMLPQHF. CDR3 DNA: TGTGCCAGCGACCTGGGGATAATGCTGCCCCAGCATTTT.

V is TRBV30 and J is TRBJ2-6, with a possible D match to TRBD1 (6 bases). The CDR3 runs to 15 residues. The V and J ends lost 5 bases and 4 bases respectively, with 15 bases between them. Germline CDR1 and CDR2: GTSNPN and SVGIG (reference sequence). CDR3 sequence (DNA): TGTGCCTGGGGCCTGGGGGCGCGGGGGGCCAACGTCCTGACTTTC. It yields the protein CAWGLGARGANVLTF.

The genes are TRBV27 and TRBJ2-1; D might be TRBD1 (6 bases). CDR1 is MNHEY and CDR2 is SMNVEV in the germline V gene (reference sequence). There are 15 residues in the CDR3. V lost 4 bases, J lost 8 bases, and 18 bases lay in between. The CDR3 is CASSYKPGQRYEQFF. The CDR3 DNA follows: TGTGCCAGCAGTTACAAGCCGGGACAAAGGTATGAGCAGTTCTTC.

The CDR3 spells CASSIVPLATNEKLFF. As DNA, the CDR3 is TGTGCCAGTAGTATAGTCCCACTTGCAACTAATGAAAAACTGTTTTTT. The V gene is TRBV19, the J gene TRBJ1-4; no firm D call. The CDR3 is 16 amino acids. V lost 1 base and J lost 0, with 9 bases in between. The V gene's germline CDR1 is LNHDA and CDR2 SQIVND (reference sequence).

The rearrangement links TRBV27 to TRBJ1-4; TRBD1 might be the D (6 bases). V was trimmed by 5 bases and J by 0 bases, leaving 13 bases between them. CDR3 length: 16 residues. Looked up from germline, CDR1 is MNHEY and CDR2 is SMNVEV (reference sequence). The CDR3 is CASSLQRTATNEKLFF. In nucleotides, the CDR3 is TGTGCCAGCAGTCTCCAAAGGACAGCAACTAATGAAAAACTGTTTTTT.

This clone was observed once. Its ends do not fully match the called genes, so a read error is possible. V usage is TRBV12-3 or TRBV12-4 and J usage is TRBJ2-1; possible D gene TRBD2, 6 bases. This CDR3 is 12 amino acids long. DNA for the CDR3: TGTGCCAGCAGCCCTAGGGACTGGTCCACGATCTTC. It translates to CASSPRDWSTIF.

The chain has TRBV7-2 and TRBJ2-7; D remains unclear. Germline CDR1 SGHTA, CDR2 FQGNSA. The CDR3 loop spans 18 amino acids. Trimming pared 1 base from V and 3 bases from J, leaving 22 bases between. The chain's CDR3 is CASSLGRAEIWSHYEQYF. CDR3 DNA: TGTGCCAGCAGCTTAGGAAGGGCCGAAATCTGGTCCCACTACGAGCAGTACTTC.

This chain uses TRBV18 with TRBJ1-2; TRBD1 agrees at 8 bases. The V gene end was trimmed by 6 bases and the J gene end by 8 bases; junction bases not matched to a gene: 11. The germline V gene has CDR1 KGHSH and CDR2 LQKENI. The CDR3 has 14 residues. The CDR3 loop reads CASSPLPGGSGYTF. The CDR3 DNA follows: TGTGCCAGCTCTCCGTTGCCAGGGGGCAGCGGCTACACCTTC. Using reference TRBV18 and TRBJ1-2 for the parts outside the CDR3, the full variable domain is NAGVMQNPRHLVRRRGQEARLRCSPMKGHSHVYWYRQLPEEGLKFMVYLQKENIIDESGMPKERFSAEFPKEGPSILRIQQVVRGDSAAYFCASSPLPGGSGYTFGSGTRLTVV.

This chain links TRBV5-6 with TRBJ1-2; 8 bases are shared with TRBD1. This CDR3 has 15 amino acids. Germline CDR1 is SGHDT and CDR2 is YYEEEE. J lost 1 base, V lost 2 bases, and 4 bases had no gene match. The CDR3 nucleotides read TGTGCCAGCAGCTTCCCGGGACAGGATAACTATGGCTACACCTTC. Translating it yields CASSFPGQDNYGYTF.

The chain joins TRBV10-3 to TRBJ1-4, with 10 bases fitting TRBD1. Germline CDR1 reads ENHRY; CDR2 reads SYGVKD. V lost 5 bases, J lost 2 bases, and 5 bases stayed unmatched. There are 16 residues in the CDR3. In DNA, the CDR3 is TGTGCCATCAGTTCTGGACAGGGGGGGACTAATGAAAAACTGTTTTTT. It is translated as CAISSGQGGTNEKLFF.

The chain couples TRBV30 to TRBJ2-2; D is unclear. Per germline, CDR1 GTSNPN and CDR2 SVGIG (reference sequence). This CDR3 comprises 13 residues. The ends were cut back, 0 bases at V and 3 bases at J, with 5 bases in the middle. The CDR3 protein is CAWSVLDTGELFF. The DNA of the CDR3 is TGTGCCTGGAGTGTACTGGACACCGGGGAGCTGTTTTTT.

The chain joins TRBV3-1 (or the pseudogene TRBV3-2) to TRBJ2-7; possible D gene TRBD1, 6 bases. The CDR3 has 15 residues. V gave up 4 bases and J gave up 0 bases, with 13 bases separating them. Germline values: CDR1 LGHDT, CDR2 YNNKEL (reference sequence). The CDR3 is CASSRKPDSSYEQYF. Here the CDR3 DNA reads TGTGCCAGCAGCCGCAAACCGGACAGCTCCTACGAGCAGTACTTC.

The chain has TRBV14 and TRBJ1-3, with D unclear. V was pared by 2 bases and J by 7 bases, with 12 bases between. The CDR3 extends over 14 amino acids. Germline CDR1 and CDR2: SGHDN and FVKESK. CDR3 amino acids: CASSQSGYRNTIYF. CDR3 in DNA: TGTGCCAGCAGCCAAAGCGGGTATAGGAACACCATATATTTT.

J is TRBJ2-7 and V is TRBV11-1; the D call may be TRBD1 or TRBD2 (5 bases each). Trimming shortened V by 3 bases and J by 0 bases, and 9 bases separated the two germline ends. The CDR3 totals 14 residues. Germline loops: CDR1 SGHAT, CDR2 FQDESV (reference sequence). For the CDR3, the DNA is TGTGCCAGCAGCTTCCGGGGCGACTCCTACGAGCAGTACTTC. It translates to CASSFRGDSYEQYF.